These 19 T cell receptor beta chains were sequenced from one sample in a study of vaccination and CD4 T cells after COVID-19 (dated by TCRdb to 2021 to 2024). The intended sense of this specimen's treatment or condition label: roughly 10-day PBMC culture with coronavirus spike peptide pools or control peptides (ViraFEST assay). CD4+ T cells from unexposed donors were collected before the COVID-19 pandemic (2011-2018). The library was generated by PCR. Reads for this sample came from an Illumina iSeq 100. DNA from cultured CD4+ T cells underwent TCR sequencing with the Oncomine TCR Beta short-read assay at the Johns Hopkins FTIC core. TCRdb redid the processing of the public reads, applying fastp at Q25 and MiXCR, and retained in-frame beta chains. Entries that share a CDR3 protein sequence are merged under the most common genes and DNA. Recorded for this sample are roughly 7,400 distinct CDR3 sequences; over 40% of them occurred a single time. Roughly 18% of the sample is held by the ten biggest clonotypes.

The antigens for these receptors are not known. The sample was CD4+ T cells from blood, cultured in vitro. These receptors originate from a human donor in good health.

The V call is TRBV18, the J call TRBJ2-3, with TRBD2 matching over 12 bases. Germline V gene sequence: CDR1 KGHSH, CDR2 LQKENI. The V segment lost 1 base and the J segment 2 bases; nucleotides outside the gene matches: 7. This CDR3 comprises 18 residues. The CDR3 protein is CASSPLTLAGGYTDTQYF. In nucleotides, the CDR3 is TGTGCCAGCTCACCACTAACACTAGCGGGGGGATACACAGATACGCAGTATTTT.

The V gene is TRBV19, the J gene TRBJ1-2; maybe TRBD1 (6 bases). Germline-derived CDR1 and CDR2 are LNHDA and SQIVND (reference sequence). This CDR3 comprises 16 residues. The V end was cut by 7 bases, the J end by 3 bases, with 21 bases between. CDR3 nucleotide sequence: TGTGCCAGTAACTCCCGAGGAGGGGGTCGGGACTATGGCTACACCTTC. This gives the protein CASNSRGGGRDYGYTF.

The sample holds a few counts of this clonotype. This chain uses TRBV30 with TRBJ1-6; possible D gene TRBD1, 5 bases. There are 14 residues in the CDR3. Trimming took 4 bases from V and 9 from J, leaving 16 bases between them. The germline V gene encodes CDR1 GTSNPN and CDR2 SVGIG (reference sequence). In DNA, the CDR3 is TGTGCCTGGATCCGACCAGGGAAGGGTTCACCCCTCCACTTT. This gives the protein CAWIRPGKGSPLHF.

V and J are TRBV20-1 and TRBJ2-3; D is perhaps TRBD2 (6 bases). The CDR3 spans 15 residues. The germline CDR1 and CDR2 sequences are DFQATT and SNEGSKA (reference sequence). Trimming took off 3 bases at V and 0 bases at J, with 13 bases between the two ends. CDR3 DNA sequence: TGCAGTGCTAGCTTATTAGCGGCGAGCACAGATACGCAGTATTTT. Translation: CSASLLAASTDTQYF.

This clonotype is a singleton in its sample. This CDR3 reads CASSRGHTNEKLFF. The CDR3 DNA reads as TGCGCCAGCTCGAGGGGACACACTAATGAAAAACTGTTTTTT. The chain is built from TRBV4-1 and TRBJ1-4, with D tentatively TRBD1 (6 bases). The V end lost 8 bases, the J end lost 2 bases, and 12 bases lay between the germline ends. Germline V gene sequence: CDR1 MGHRA, CDR2 YSYEKL. The CDR3 runs 14 residues.

This clonotype was picked up a small number of times. The rearrangement links TRBV5-4 to TRBJ1-1; D possibly corresponds to TRBD1 (5 bases). In germline, CDR1 is SGHNT, CDR2 YYREEE (reference sequence). Trimming removed 4 bases from V and 5 bases from J, with 18 bases in between. The CDR3 spans 15 residues. CDR3 sequence: CASSPGGWGETEAFF. In nucleotides, the CDR3 is TGTGCCAGCAGCCCGGGAGGTTGGGGGGAGACTGAAGCTTTCTTT. Complete variable domain (other parts from reference TRBV5-4 and TRBJ1-1): ETGVTQSPTHLIKTRGQQVTLRCSSQSGHNTVSWYQQALGQGPQFIFQYYREEENGRGNFPPRFSGLQFPNYSSELNVNALELDDSALYLCASSPGGWGETEAFFGQGTRLTVV.

CDR3 residues: CASSQDADQPQHF. The CDR3, as DNA: TGCGCCAGCAGCCAAGATGCGGATCAGCCCCAGCATTTT. J is TRBJ1-5 and V is TRBV4-1, with D uncertain. This CDR3 has 13 amino acids. V gave up 0 bases and J gave up 5 bases, with 5 bases separating them. Germline CDR1 MGHRA, CDR2 YSYEKL.

The gene calls are TRBV12-3 or TRBV12-4 and TRBJ2-7; 8 bases are a match to TRBD2. The CDR3 totals 18 residues. Trimming removed 5 bases from V and 0 bases from J; junction bases left unmatched: 15. The CDR3 here is CASSTQKLAVRSSYEQYF. Here the CDR3 DNA reads TGTGCCAGCAGTACCCAGAAACTAGCGGTCAGGAGCTCCTACGAGCAGTACTTC.

The chain is built from TRBV20-1 and TRBJ2-1; TRBD2 matches at 14 bases. Unmatched junction bases numbered 14, after V lost 3 bases and J lost 13 bases. CDR3 length: 16 amino acids. Germline CDR1 and CDR2: DFQATT and SNEGSKA (reference sequence). The CDR3 DNA reads TGCAGTGCTAGTTGGACTAGCGGGAGGAGGACCCTTGGACAGTTCTTC. Translated, it gives CSASWTSGRRTLGQFF.

The chain recombines TRBV7-2 with TRBJ1-2, with D hard to call. Germline CDR1 and CDR2: SGHTA and FQGNSA. Trimming removed 1 base at V and 4 bases at J, with 10 bases between. CDR3 length equals 14 residues. The CDR3 loop reads CASSLGGEIYGYTF. The CDR3 nucleotides read TGTGCCAGCAGCTTAGGCGGGGAGATCTATGGCTACACCTTC.

This clonotype has just a few counts. The chain is built from TRBV27 and TRBJ2-1; no definite D call. The end of the DNA aligns better with TRBJ2-7, so the J call may be wrong. Per germline, CDR1 MNHEY and CDR2 SMNVEV (reference sequence). This CDR3 has 12 residues. CDR3 sequence (DNA): TGTGCCAGCAGTCGGAAGAATAGCGAGCAGTACTTC. Translating it yields CASSRKNSEQYF.

This rearrangement joins TRBV6-5 to TRBJ2-5; D gene unclear. Germline V gene sequence: CDR1 MNHEY, CDR2 SVGAGI. CDR3 length: 11 residues. V was cut by 4 bases and J by 10 bases, with 10 bases left in between. The CDR3 spells CASSFSGLQYF. Written as DNA, the CDR3 is TGTGCCAGCAGTTTCTCAGGTCTCCAGTACTTC.

This clonotype has just a few counts. This sequence joins TRBV6-1 and TRBJ1-2; 8 bases line up with TRBD1. The CDR3 is made up of 16 amino acids. The V and J ends lost 6 bases and 8 bases, in that order; junction bases with no gene match: 17. Germline V gene lookup returns CDR1 MNHNS and CDR2 SASEGT. The CDR3 region is CASRPPDRGSVRGYTF. The DNA of the CDR3 is TGTGCCAGCAGGCCCCCAGACAGGGGTTCGGTTCGAGGCTACACCTTC.

J is TRBJ2-5 and V is TRBV5-4; D possibly corresponds to TRBD2 (5 bases). The CDR3 spans 14 residues. Germline V gene data show CDR1 as SGHNT and CDR2 as YYREEE (reference sequence). V was shortened by 9 bases and J by 1 base, with 16 bases between the two germline ends. The CDR3 reads CATYPAEGQETQYF. CDR3 DNA: TGTGCCACCTACCCCGCCGAGGGCCAAGAGACCCAGTACTTC. The complete variable domain, with remaining parts taken from reference TRBV5-4 and TRBJ2-5, reads ETGVTQSPTHLIKTRGQQVTLRCSSQSGHNTVSWYQQALGQGPQFIFQYYREEENGRGNFPPRFSGLQFPNYSSELNVNALELDDSALYLCATYPAEGQETQYFGPGTRLLVL.

This clonotype has only one observation. V gene TRBV5-1 combines with J gene TRBJ2-1; D tentatively reads TRBD1 or TRBD2 (6 bases each). Trimming stripped 3 bases from V and 5 bases from J, with 15 bases between. Germline loops: CDR1 SGHRS, CDR2 YFSETQ. The CDR3 is made up of 15 amino acids. The CDR3 region has the DNA TGCGCCAGCAGCTCGCTATCCGGGGGCCACAATGAGCAGTTCTTC. It translates to CASSSLSGGHNEQFF.

The sample holds a few counts of this clonotype. The chain employs TRBV6-2 or TRBV6-3 and TRBJ2-5; 7 bases map to TRBD2. Germline V gene data show CDR1 as MNHEY and CDR2 as SVGEGT. V gave up 4 bases and J gave up 0 bases; unmatched junction bases: 2. The CDR3 totals 14 residues. DNA of the CDR3: TGTGCCAGCAGTTTGGGGGGGAACCAAGAGACCCAGTACTTC. Encoded protein: CASSLGGNQETQYF.

This clonotype has only one observation. V usage is TRBV11-3 and J usage is TRBJ2-3; tentatively, D is TRBD2 (5 bases). V shed 1 base and J shed 2 bases, with 7 bases lying between them. The CDR3 is made up of 14 amino acids. Germline CDR1 reads SGHNT; CDR2 reads YENEEA. CDR3 coding DNA: TGTGCCAGCAGCTTAGGACGGGACACAGATACGCAGTATTTT. Translated: CASSLGRDTDTQYF.

CDR3 region: CASSQTGGPNNEQFF. In DNA, the CDR3 is TGTGCCAGCAGCCAAACGGGGGGCCCCAACAATGAGCAGTTCTTC. The J gene is TRBJ2-1, the V gene TRBV6-1, with D possibly being TRBD2 (7 bases). The CDR3 has 15 amino acids. Germline lookup yields CDR1 MNHNS and CDR2 SASEGT. V was pared by 6 bases and J by 5 bases, with 17 bases between.

This clonotype is medium-sized (0.01 to 0.1%) by share. J is TRBJ1-5 and V is TRBV10-1; TRBD1 might be the D (6 bases). The V gene lost 3 bases and the J gene lost 7 bases, with 10 bases spanning the gap. Germline V gives CDR1 WNHNN, CDR2 SYGVQD (reference sequence). The CDR3 totals 13 residues. The chain's CDR3 is CASSDTGLQPQHF. For the CDR3, the DNA is TGCGCCAGCAGTGATACAGGGCTACAGCCCCAGCATTTT.